What follows are 19 T cell receptor beta chains derived from one specimen sequenced in a study of blood T cell repertoires in COVID-19. Produced via immunoSEQ multiplex PCR; TCRdb's table is partial and in-frame only. The sample has 190,000 or so clones, around 85% seen once; the top ten hold around 0.93%. Sequencing was carried out using peripheral blood. These TCRs come from a man between 60 and 75 years old with COVID-19, enrolled during active disease.

This chain uses TRBV28 with TRBJ1-6, with D tentatively TRBD1 (6 bases). The V gene lost 6 bases and the J gene lost 5 bases, with 8 bases spanning the gap. Per germline, CDR1 MDHEN and CDR2 SYDVKM. The length of the CDR3 is 13 residues. The CDR3 loop reads CASRRTDNSPLHF. CDR3 DNA sequence: TGTGCCAGCAGACGGACAGATAATTCACCCCTCCACTTT.

This clone has only a few counts. The V call is TRBV6-5, the J call TRBJ1-2; a weak D match, TRBD1 (6 bases). The CDR3 is made up of 15 amino acids. The germline gives CDR1 MNHEY, CDR2 SVGAGI. Trimming left V 5 bases short and J 4 bases short, with 17 bases between. CDR3 coding DNA: TGTGCCAGCAGTCAATCCCACAGGGTGGTCTATGGCTACACCTTC. Its protein product is CASSQSHRVVYGYTF.

The rearrangement joins TRBV7-9 to TRBJ1-6; 10 nucleotides agree with TRBD1. The CDR3 has 14 residues. Germline V gene sequence: CDR1 SEHNR, CDR2 FQNEAQ (reference sequence). V was clipped by 5 bases and J by 10 bases; unmatched bases: 5. The CDR3 region is CASSAGQGFSPLHF. The CDR3 bases are TGTGCCAGCAGCGCGGGACAGGGGTTCTCACCCCTCCACTTT.

The chain is built from TRBV15 and TRBJ2-7; 7 bases fit TRBD1. Germline CDR1 is LNHNV and CDR2 is YYDKDF (reference sequence). The CDR3 has 15 residues. Unmatched junction bases numbered 4, after V lost 0 bases and J lost 2 bases. This chain's CDR3 is CATSRDDRDTYEQYF. The CDR3 DNA reads as TGTGCCACCAGCAGAGACGACAGGGATACCTACGAGCAGTACTTC.

The V call is TRBV6-2 or TRBV6-3, the J call TRBJ2-6, with D perhaps TRBD1 (6 bases). Germline assignment: CDR1 MNHEY and CDR2 SVGEGT. The CDR3 contains 15 residues. Trimming took 6 bases from V and 1 from J, leaving 10 bases between them. The CDR3 sequence is CASSQTGSGANVLTF. In nucleotides, the CDR3 is TGTGCCAGCAGCCAAACAGGGTCTGGGGCCAACGTCCTGACTTTC.

The V and J genes are TRBV6-5 and TRBJ1-2; 7 bases fit TRBD1. Per the germline V gene, CDR1 is MNHEY and CDR2 is SVGAGI. The CDR3 sequence is 14 residues long. The V and J ends lost 2 bases and 11 bases, in that order; junction bases with no gene match: 11. The CDR3 here is CASSYMRSRGEYTF. CDR3 nucleotides: TGTGCCAGCAGTTACATGCGGAGCAGGGGGGAGTACACCTTC.

V and J are TRBV6-4 and TRBJ2-7, with TRBD1 matching over 7 bases. The CDR3 covers 13 residues. V was pared by 5 bases and J by 7 bases, with 8 bases of the junction left unmatched. The germline CDR1 and CDR2 sequences are MRHNA and SNTAGT. CDR3 DNA sequence: TGTGCCAGCAGTTTGACAGGGACAAGGGAGCAGTACTTC. Translation: CASSLTGTREQYF.

This clone was counted once. This chain connects TRBV27 to TRBJ2-7; 7 bases fit TRBD2. This CDR3 contains 15 residues. The trim removed 5 bases at V and 4 bases at J, leaving 11 bases unmatched. Germline V gives CDR1 MNHEY, CDR2 SMNVEV (reference sequence). CDR3 DNA: TGTGCCAGCAGTATCGCGTCTAGCGGAAGGTACGAGCAGTACTTC. It yields the protein CASSIASSGRYEQYF.

The chain combines TRBV7-2 with TRBJ2-5; 8 nucleotides line up with TRBD1. J was trimmed by 4 bases and V by 5 bases; bases with no gene match: 9. The CDR3 sequence is 15 residues long. Germline V lookup: CDR1 SGHTA, CDR2 FQGNSA. The CDR3 region is CASSLQTGGGETQYF. Here the CDR3 DNA reads TGTGCCAGCAGCCTCCAAACAGGGGGTGGAGAGACCCAGTACTTC.

The rearrangement joins TRBV30 to TRBJ2-7; D not resolved. The V end was cut by 2 bases, the J end by 6 bases, with 8 bases between. Germline assignment: CDR1 GTSNPN and CDR2 SVGIG (reference sequence). The CDR3 contains 11 residues. In DNA, the CDR3 is TGTGCCTGGAGTCTCTTTAGCGAGCAGTACTTC. It is translated as CAWSLFSEQYF.

The rearrangement joins TRBV3-1 (or the pseudogene TRBV3-2) to TRBJ2-7, with 8 bases aligning to TRBD1. The CDR3 has 16 amino acids. J lost 6 bases, V lost 2 bases, and 12 bases had no gene match. Germline CDR1 and CDR2: LGHDT and YNNKEL (reference sequence). The CDR3 is CASSQYGWTGSSEQYF. DNA for the CDR3: TGTGCCAGCAGCCAATACGGTTGGACAGGGTCTTCCGAGCAGTACTTC.

The CDR3 loop reads CASIEGGVYNEQFF. The CDR3 DNA is TGTGCCAGCATCGAGGGGGGGGTCTACAATGAGCAGTTCTTC. The chain combines TRBV28 with TRBJ2-1; TRBD2 might be the D (7 bases). The V gene's germline CDR1 is MDHEN and CDR2 SYDVKM. CDR3 length equals 14 residues. V lost 7 bases and J 3 bases, leaving 13 bases between the germline ends.

The V gene is TRBV18, the J gene TRBJ1-2, with 10 bases aligning to TRBD1. Trimming cost V 5 bases and J 6 bases; bases outside gene matches: 3. Germline-derived CDR1 and CDR2 are KGHSH and LQKENI. This CDR3 spans 13 amino acids. The CDR3 loop is CASSAGTGDGYTF. DNA for the CDR3: TGTGCCAGCTCAGCAGGGACAGGGGATGGCTACACCTTC.

The V gene is TRBV6-5, the J gene TRBJ1-4; possible D gene TRBD1, 6 bases. Between the trimmed V and J ends, which lost 7 bases and 10 bases, there was a span of 19 bases. The CDR3 runs 14 residues. Germline V gene lookup returns CDR1 MNHEY and CDR2 SVGAGI. This chain's CDR3 is CASTSYGDIGKLFF. For the CDR3, the DNA is TGTGCCAGCACCTCCTACGGGGACATCGGAAAACTGTTTTTT.

This clone was found once. The chain links TRBV5-1 to TRBJ2-2, with a weak D call TRBD2 (5 bases). The CDR3 loop spans 16 amino acids. Germline V lookup: CDR1 SGHRS, CDR2 YFSETQ. The V end lost 4 bases, the J end lost 1 base, and 14 bases lay between the germline ends. The CDR3: CASSVSAGWNTGELFF. The CDR3 nucleotides are TGCGCCAGCAGCGTGTCCGCGGGCTGGAACACCGGGGAGCTGTTTTTT.

The chain couples TRBV6-5 to TRBJ1-1; D remains ambiguous. Deletions cut 4 bases from V and 0 bases from J, with 9 bases between. The CDR3 is 14 amino acids. CDR1 MNHEY and CDR2 SVGAGI come from the germline V gene. The CDR3 nucleotides read TGTGCCAGCAGTTGGGCCAGCATGAACACTGAAGCTTTCTTT. This sequence encodes CASSWASMNTEAFF.

This chain links TRBV5-8 with TRBJ2-6; D possibly corresponds to TRBD1 (6 bases). CDR1 SGHTS and CDR2 YDEGEE come from the germline V gene. V was shortened by 3 bases and J by 4 bases, with 11 bases between the two germline ends. The CDR3 is 15 residues long. CDR3 nucleotide sequence: TGTGCCAGCAGCTACAGGGCGTCAGGGGCCAACGTCCTGACTTTC. It specifies CASSYRASGANVLTF. The entire variable domain, with the rest obtained from reference TRBV5-8 and TRBJ2-6, is as follows: EAGVTQSPTHLIKTRGQQATLRCSPISGHTSVYWYQQALGLGLQFLLWYDEGEERNRGNFPPRFSGRQFPNYSSELNVNALELEDSALYLCASSYRASGANVLTFGAGSRLTVL.

The CDR3 here is CASSRKGGEKLFF. In DNA, the CDR3 is TGTGCCAGCAGCCGCAAGGGCGGGGAAAAACTGTTTTTT. This chain connects TRBV7-2 to TRBJ1-4; D is unresolved. V gave up 5 bases and J gave up 8 bases, with 12 bases separating them. CDR1 is SGHTA and CDR2 is FQGNSA in the germline V gene. The CDR3 consists of 13 residues.

The genes are TRBV4-1 and TRBJ1-5, with 9 bases fitting TRBD1. The J segment lost 6 bases and the V segment lost 2 bases, leaving 11 bases of the junction unmatched. Germline CDR1 is MGHRA and CDR2 is YSYEKL. The CDR3 has 17 residues. The CDR3 sequence: CASSQSTLGQGSQPQHF. The CDR3 coding sequence is TGCGCCAGCAGCCAATCAACCCTGGGACAGGGCTCTCAGCCCCAGCATTTT.